This T cell receptor beta chain was retrieved from a study of beta chain features in type 1 diabetes. This clone showed up just a few times. Its target is unknown. V lost 4 bases and J lost 2; bases outside the gene matches: 17. The CDR3 consists of 18 residues. CDR1 and CDR2 from the germline V gene are ENHRY and SYGVKD. Since all of the isolated RNA was reverse transcribed, expressed TCRB transcripts were what got sequenced. Sequencing used immunoSEQ multiplex PCR; TCRdb keeps in-frame clones, though not all of them. The table records 600,000 to 700,000 clones, roughly 12% of them present only once. Study results and limitations: Type 1 diabetes patients showed a moderate but significant shortening of TCRB CDR3s in all four CD4+ subsets. A greater similarity of naive, central memory and Treg TCRB repertoires was seen among patients than among healthy donors.

The genes are TRBV10-3 and TRBJ2-7, with 7 bases aligning to TRBD2. This TCR derives from a man aged 30 to 39 with type 1 diabetes. The specimen was naive CD4+ T cells from blood. The CDR3 sequence is CAISVSPMGERGPYEQYF. The CDR3 nucleotides are TGTGCCATCAGTGTATCCCCAATGGGAGAGCGGGGCCCCTACGAGCAGTACTTC.